Presented here are 18 T cell receptor beta chains from one specimen sequenced in a study of CD8+CD57+ T cells in acquired aplastic anemia. Genomic DNA served as template for TCR beta VDJ and CDR3 profiling. From the reads, TCRdb called clonotypes with MiXCR, one entry per CDR3 protein. The sample lists under 200,000 distinct CDR3 sequences, less than 50% seen once, with about 30% in the top ten. Sequencing was done on patients that had shown CD8+CD57+ cell expansion by flow cytometry. The source material was sorted CD4+, CD8+, or CD8+CD57+ T cells (not recorded which) from PBMCs. Every receptor here comes from a human donor with aplastic anemia.

This sequence joins TRBV2 and TRBJ1-1, with 9 nucleotides matching TRBD1. Losses at the gene ends were 6 bases for V and 5 bases for J; bases not matched to a gene: 7. The CDR3 covers 14 residues. Germline CDR1 and CDR2: SNHLY and FYNNEI. The CDR3 DNA is TGTGCCAGCAGCGGGACAGGGAGCGGTACTGAAGCTTTCTTT. This translates into CASSGTGSGTEAFF.

This clonotype has only one observation. V is TRBV5-1 and J is TRBJ2-6; D is undetermined. Germline V lookup: CDR1 SGHRS, CDR2 YFSETQ. Trimming left V 4 bases short and J 2 bases short, with 10 bases between. The CDR3 is 15 residues long. For the CDR3, the DNA is TGCGCCAGCAGCGCCTGGAAAGCTGGGGCCAACGTCCTGACTTTC. This codes for CASSAWKAGANVLTF.

J is TRBJ2-7 and V is TRBV20-1; 12 bases align to TRBD1. J was trimmed by 4 bases and V by 4 bases; bases with no gene match: 11. This CDR3 is 16 amino acids long. The V gene's germline CDR1 is DFQATT and CDR2 SNEGSKA (reference sequence). As DNA, the CDR3 is TGCAGTGCTACAGGGACAGGGGGCGGACCTCTGTACGAGCAGTACTTC. It yields the protein CSATGTGGGPLYEQYF.

This chain connects TRBV29-1 to TRBJ2-1; the match to TRBD1 covers 9 bases. V lost 3 bases to trimming and J lost 5 bases; unmatched junction nucleotides: 8. The CDR3 consists of 15 residues. CDR1 and CDR2 (germline): SQVTM, ANQGSEA. CDR3: CSVDTGQGVHNEQFF. For the CDR3, the DNA is TGCAGCGTTGATACGGGACAGGGAGTACACAATGAGCAGTTCTTC.

The genes are TRBV19 and TRBJ1-1; tentatively, D is TRBD1 (5 bases). The CDR3 loop spans 13 amino acids. Germline V gives CDR1 LNHDA, CDR2 SQIVND (reference sequence). V lost 7 bases and J 5 bases, leaving 14 bases between the germline ends. The chain's CDR3 is CASNRDRGTEAFF. In DNA form, the CDR3 reads TGTGCCAGTAATAGGGATAGGGGAACTGAAGCTTTCTTT. Drawing the rest from reference TRBV19 and TRBJ1-1, the complete variable domain is DGGITQSPKYLFRKEGQNVTLSCEQNLNHDAMYWYRQDPGQGLRLIYYSQIVNDFQKGDIAEGYSVSREKKESFPLTVTSAQKNPTAFYLCASNRDRGTEAFFGQGTRLTVV.

The chain couples TRBV10-3 to TRBJ2-5; 13 bases map to TRBD2. The CDR3 covers 16 residues. The V gene end was trimmed by 10 bases and the J gene end by 4 bases; junction bases not matched to a gene: 12. The germline V gene has CDR1 ENHRY and CDR2 SYGVKD. CDR3 coding DNA: TGTGCCAGTGTCCCGGGACTAGCGGGGATCCGAGAGACCCAGTACTTC. It translates to CASVPGLAGIRETQYF.

This clonotype was picked up many times. CDR3 sequence: CASSPDRYEQYF. CDR3 DNA sequence: TGTGCCAGCAGCCCAGACAGGTACGAGCAGTACTTC. J is TRBJ2-7 and V is TRBV7-9; the D gene is possibly TRBD1 (6 bases). CDR3 length: 12 amino acids. V dropped 5 bases and J dropped 4 bases, with 9 bases sitting between them. Germline V CDR1 and CDR2: SEHNR, FQNEAQ (reference sequence).

This clonotype was seen repeatedly, ten times or more. The J gene is TRBJ2-2, the V gene TRBV7-8, with TRBD2 matching 12 bases. The CDR3 totals 17 residues. The trim removed 2 bases at V and 6 bases at J, leaving 7 bases unmatched. Germline V CDR1 and CDR2: SGHVS, FQNEAQ. CDR3 loop: CASSLNLAGGPSGELFF. CDR3 coding DNA: TGTGCCAGCAGCTTAAACCTAGCGGGAGGGCCGTCCGGGGAGCTGTTTTTT.

In DNA form, the CDR3 reads TGTGCCAGCAGTTCCCCGTTACTAGCGGTGAGGGGGTACAATGAGCAGTTCTTC. Its protein product is CASSSPLLAVRGYNEQFF. This chain links TRBV12-3 or TRBV12-4 with TRBJ2-1; 8 nucleotides line up with TRBD2. This CDR3 region has 18 residues. Trimming at V came to 4 bases and at J to 4 bases, leaving 15 bases not matched to a gene.

This chain connects TRBV19 to TRBJ1-2; no reliable D call. Trimming shortened V by 8 bases and J by 3 bases, and 16 bases separated the two germline ends. This CDR3 is 14 amino acids long. Per the germline V gene, CDR1 is LNHDA and CDR2 is SQIVND (reference sequence). CDR3 sequence: CASVASSGYYGYTF. The CDR3 coding sequence is TGTGCCAGTGTAGCTTCGAGCGGATACTATGGCTACACCTTC.

This clonotype came up many times. The V gene is TRBV19, the J gene TRBJ1-5, with 9 nucleotides matching TRBD1. J lost 0 bases, V lost 5 bases, and 11 bases had no gene match. This CDR3 is built from 18 residues. Germline loops: CDR1 LNHDA, CDR2 SQIVND (reference sequence). The CDR3 DNA reads as TGTGCCAGTAGTGCCCAGACAGGGGGGGACTATAGCAATCAGCCCCAGCATTTT. Protein sequence: CASSAQTGGDYSNQPQHF. The full variable domain, rest sourced from reference TRBV19 and TRBJ1-5, is DGGITQSPKYLFRKEGQNVTLSCEQNLNHDAMYWYRQDPGQGLRLIYYSQIVNDFQKGDIAEGYSVSREKKESFPLTVTSAQKNPTAFYLCASSAQTGGDYSNQPQHFGDGTRLSIL.

This clonotype was observed a handful of times. This could be a read error, since a much larger clone is one nucleotide away. The chain couples TRBV9 to TRBJ2-7; 9 nucleotides line up with TRBD1. The CDR3 is made up of 14 amino acids. Germline CDR1 reads SGDLS; CDR2 reads YYNGEE. The CDR3 bases are TGTGCCAGCAGCGGGACAGGGGCTCGCTACAAGCAGTACTTC. Its protein product is CASSGTGARYKQYF.

The chain uses TRBV15 and TRBJ1-1; D ambiguous. Looked up from germline, CDR1 is LNHNV and CDR2 is YYDKDF (reference sequence). Trimming cost V 0 bases and J 8 bases, with 7 bases left between them. The CDR3 is made up of 12 amino acids. CDR3 sequence reads: CATSREGREAFF. The CDR3 nucleotides are TGTGCCACCAGCAGAGAGGGCAGAGAAGCTTTCTTT.

This clonotype was observed at least ten times. V and J are TRBV2 and TRBJ2-2; 10 nucleotides match TRBD2. With V trimmed by 6 bases and J by 1 base, 5 bases remained unmatched. The length of the CDR3 is 16 residues. The germline gives CDR1 SNHLY, CDR2 FYNNEI. This CDR3 is CASRASSGGNTGELFF. CDR3 nucleotide sequence: TGTGCCAGCAGGGCGTCTAGCGGGGGGAACACCGGGGAGCTGTTTTTT.

The J gene is TRBJ1-4, the V gene TRBV5-1, with D possibly matching TRBD1 (6 bases). The CDR3 has 14 residues. Trimming removed 0 bases from V and 8 bases from J, with 11 bases in between. The germline V gene encodes CDR1 SGHRS and CDR2 YFSETQ. CDR3: CASSLGMRGEKLFF. Here the CDR3 DNA reads TGCGCCAGCAGCTTGGGAATGAGGGGGGAAAAACTGTTTTTT.

The chain combines TRBV24-1 with TRBJ1-5; D unclear. This CDR3 has 15 amino acids. V was shortened by 7 bases and J by 5 bases, with 17 bases between the two germline ends. Germline CDR1 is KGHDR and CDR2 is SFDVKD. CDR3 sequence (DNA): TGTGCCACCAGCGAAGAGTGGTGCCGGCATCAGCCCCAGCATTTT. This encodes CATSEEWCRHQPQHF.

The CDR3 loop is CSVEWGRSEAFF. CDR3 bases: TGCAGCGTTGAGTGGGGGAGGTCTGAAGCTTTCTTT. The chain recombines TRBV29-1 with TRBJ1-1, with a tentative D call TRBD1 (5 bases). V was cut by 3 bases and J by 6 bases, with 11 bases left in between. The CDR3 is 12 residues long. Germline V lookup: CDR1 SQVTM, CDR2 ANQGSEA.

This clonotype was counted many times. The J gene is TRBJ2-5, the V gene TRBV12-3 or TRBV12-4; 8 nucleotides line up with TRBD1. CDR3 size: 16 residues. Unmatched junction bases numbered 12, after V lost 6 bases and J lost 3 bases. This CDR3 reads CASSQQVRGREETQYF. For the CDR3, the DNA is TGTGCCAGCAGCCAACAAGTCAGGGGGCGCGAAGAGACCCAGTACTTC.